This T cell receptor beta chain was recovered during a study of shared clonotypes between healthy human individuals. Looking at the study overall: The study used three CD4 naive, three CD4 memory, two CD8 naive and one CD8 memory plate per donor.

Remarks on this clone: Its antigen is still unknown.

The donor cohort consisted entirely of Caucasian adults residing in Nashville, Tennessee. CD45RA-negative memory and CD45RA+ naive subsets were split from the CD4+ cells. From germline, CDR1 is MRHNA and CDR2 SNTAGT. V was clipped by 7 bases and J by 9 bases; unmatched bases: 9. This CDR3 is 14 amino acids long. Sequencing was performed with immunoSEQ multiplex PCR; in TCRdb, only in-frame clones are kept and a portion is missing. The data hold some 2,400,000 clones, with under 97% observed a single time. Notes on the study in general: Collection of samples was limited to blood; tissue repertoires likely differ.

The V and J genes are TRBV6-4 and TRBJ1-6, with 7 positions matching TRBD1. Sequenced: naive CD4+ T cells sorted from blood. The subset is: CD45RA+ positively selected. The sequence was collected from a man between 18 and 35 years old in good health. CDR3 bases: TGTGCCAGCAAAGGACAGGCCGTTGGTTCACCCCTCCACTTT. Amino acid sequence: CASKGQAVGSPLHF.